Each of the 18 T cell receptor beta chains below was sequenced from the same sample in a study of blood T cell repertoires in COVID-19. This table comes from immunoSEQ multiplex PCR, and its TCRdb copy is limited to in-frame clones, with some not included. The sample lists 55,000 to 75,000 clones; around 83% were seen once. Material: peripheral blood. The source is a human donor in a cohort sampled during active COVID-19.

The CDR3: CASGTGLRGEKLFF. In DNA form, the CDR3 reads TGTGCCAGCGGTACAGGGTTGAGGGGTGAAAAACTGTTTTTT. The chain has TRBV27 and TRBJ1-4; tentatively, D is TRBD1 (6 bases). CDR1 and CDR2 from the germline V gene are MNHEY and SMNVEV (reference sequence). The CDR3 extends over 14 amino acids. Trimming left V 8 bases short and J 7 bases short, with 17 bases between.

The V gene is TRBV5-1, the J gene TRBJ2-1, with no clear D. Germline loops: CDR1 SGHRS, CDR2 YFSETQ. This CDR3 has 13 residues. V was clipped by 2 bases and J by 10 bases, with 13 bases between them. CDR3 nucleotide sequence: TGCGCCAGCAGCTTCCCCCCGTCCGGGGAGCAGTTCTTC. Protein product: CASSFPPSGEQFF.

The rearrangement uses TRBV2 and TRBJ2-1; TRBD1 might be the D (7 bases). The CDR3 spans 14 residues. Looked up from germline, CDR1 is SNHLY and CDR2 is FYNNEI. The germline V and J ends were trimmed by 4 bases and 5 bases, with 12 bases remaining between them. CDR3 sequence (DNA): TGTGCCAGCAGTGGGGGGGACAGAAACAATGAGCAGTTCTTC. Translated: CASSGGDRNNEQFF.

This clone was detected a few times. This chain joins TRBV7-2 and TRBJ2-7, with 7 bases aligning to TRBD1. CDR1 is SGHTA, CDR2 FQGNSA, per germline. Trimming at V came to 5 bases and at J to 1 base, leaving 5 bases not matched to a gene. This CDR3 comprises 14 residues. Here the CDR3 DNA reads TGTGCCAGCAGCCCAGGGGGTACTTCCTACGAGCAGTACTTC. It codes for CASSPGGTSYEQYF.

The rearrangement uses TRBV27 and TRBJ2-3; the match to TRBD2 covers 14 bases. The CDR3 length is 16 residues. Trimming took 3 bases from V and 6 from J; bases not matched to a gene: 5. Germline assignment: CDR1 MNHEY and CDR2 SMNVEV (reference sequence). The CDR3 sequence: CASSFRLAGGRDTQYF. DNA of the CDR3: TGTGCCAGCAGTTTCCGACTAGCGGGAGGGCGGGATACGCAGTATTTT.

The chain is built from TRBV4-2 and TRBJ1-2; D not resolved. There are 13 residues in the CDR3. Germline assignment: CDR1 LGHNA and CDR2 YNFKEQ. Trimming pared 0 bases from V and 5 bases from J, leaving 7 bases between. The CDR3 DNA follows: TGTGCCAGCAGCCAAGAACGCGCTTATGGCTACACCTTC. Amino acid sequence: CASSQERAYGYTF.

As DNA, the CDR3 is TGTGCCACGGGCCGGGACAGGGGCTCTGGAAACACCATATATTTT. It is translated as CATGRDRGSGNTIYF. The chain has TRBV15 and TRBJ1-3, with 10 bases aligning to TRBD1. Per germline, CDR1 LNHNV and CDR2 YYDKDF (reference sequence). The CDR3 has 15 amino acids. With 9 bases clipped from V and 0 bases from J, the junction kept 5 bases outside the gene matches.

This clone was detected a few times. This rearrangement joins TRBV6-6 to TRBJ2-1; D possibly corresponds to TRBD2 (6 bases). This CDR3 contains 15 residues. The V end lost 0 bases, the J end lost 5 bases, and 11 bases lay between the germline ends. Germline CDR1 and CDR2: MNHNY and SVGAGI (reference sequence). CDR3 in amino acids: CASSYSPGVNNEQFF. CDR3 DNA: TGTGCCAGCAGTTACTCGCCGGGAGTAAACAATGAGCAGTTCTTC.

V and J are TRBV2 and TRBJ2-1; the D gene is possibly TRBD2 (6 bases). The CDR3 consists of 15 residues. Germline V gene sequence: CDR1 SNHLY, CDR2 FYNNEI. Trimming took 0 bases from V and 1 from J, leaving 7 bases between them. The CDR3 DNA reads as TGTGCCAGCAGTGAAGCGGCGGGGTCCTACAATGAGCAGTTCTTC. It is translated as CASSEAAGSYNEQFF.

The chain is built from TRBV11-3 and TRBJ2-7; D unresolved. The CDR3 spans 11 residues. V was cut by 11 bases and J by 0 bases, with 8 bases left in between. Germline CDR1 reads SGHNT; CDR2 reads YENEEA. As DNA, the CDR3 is TGTGCCTTCGAGGTCTCCTACGAGCAGTACTTC. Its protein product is CAFEVSYEQYF.

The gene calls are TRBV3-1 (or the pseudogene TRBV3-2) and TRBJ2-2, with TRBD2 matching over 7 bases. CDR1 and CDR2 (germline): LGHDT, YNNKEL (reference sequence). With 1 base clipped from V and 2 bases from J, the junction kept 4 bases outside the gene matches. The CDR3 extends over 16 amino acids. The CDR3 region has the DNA TGTGCCAGCAGCCAAGCGGGGGGAGGAAACACCGGGGAGCTGTTTTTT. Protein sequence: CASSQAGGGNTGELFF.

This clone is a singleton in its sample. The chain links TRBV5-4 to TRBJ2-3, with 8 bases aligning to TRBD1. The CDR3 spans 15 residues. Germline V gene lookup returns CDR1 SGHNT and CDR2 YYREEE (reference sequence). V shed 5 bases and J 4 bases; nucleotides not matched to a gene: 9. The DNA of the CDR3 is TGTGCCAGCAGGACAGGGGCCCTCACGCCAGATACGCAGTATTTT. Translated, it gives CASRTGALTPDTQYF.

The CDR3 protein is CASSPGLAGLRETQYF. In nucleotides, the CDR3 is TGTGCCAGCTCACCCGGACTAGCGGGACTTAGGGAGACCCAGTACTTC. This sequence joins TRBV18 and TRBJ2-5; 12 bases fit TRBD2. Germline V gene data show CDR1 as KGHSH and CDR2 as LQKENI. This CDR3 contains 16 residues. J lost 5 bases, V lost 3 bases, and 7 bases had no gene match.

CDR3 amino acids: CASSYESPSTDTQYF. The DNA of the CDR3 is TGTGCCAGCAGTTACGAGAGTCCGAGTACCGATACGCAGTATTTT. This chain joins TRBV6-5 and TRBJ2-3; D remains unclear. The V end lost 2 bases, the J end lost 6 bases, and 15 bases lay between the germline ends. The V gene's germline CDR1 is MNHEY and CDR2 SVGAGI. The CDR3 totals 15 residues.

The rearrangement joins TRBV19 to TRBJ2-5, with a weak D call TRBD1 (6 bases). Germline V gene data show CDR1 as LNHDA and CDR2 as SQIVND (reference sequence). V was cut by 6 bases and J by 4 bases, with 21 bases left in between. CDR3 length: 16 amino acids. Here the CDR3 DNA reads TGTGCCAGTAGAGCAGGGGCAGGGAGCGCGGGAGAGACCCAGTACTTC. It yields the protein CASRAGAGSAGETQYF.

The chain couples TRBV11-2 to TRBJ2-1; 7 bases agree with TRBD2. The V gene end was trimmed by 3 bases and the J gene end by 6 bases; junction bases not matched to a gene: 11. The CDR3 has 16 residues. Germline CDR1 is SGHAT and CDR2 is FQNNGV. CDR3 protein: CASSLSLGGGANEQFF. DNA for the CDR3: TGTGCCAGCAGCTTGTCCCTTGGCGGGGGAGCCAATGAGCAGTTCTTC.

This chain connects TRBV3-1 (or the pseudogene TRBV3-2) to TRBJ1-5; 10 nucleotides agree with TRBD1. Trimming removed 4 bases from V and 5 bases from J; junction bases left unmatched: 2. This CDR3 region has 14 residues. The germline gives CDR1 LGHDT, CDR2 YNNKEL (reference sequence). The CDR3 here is CASSRGTGDQPQHF. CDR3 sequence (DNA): TGTGCCAGCAGCCGCGGGACAGGGGATCAGCCCCAGCATTTT.

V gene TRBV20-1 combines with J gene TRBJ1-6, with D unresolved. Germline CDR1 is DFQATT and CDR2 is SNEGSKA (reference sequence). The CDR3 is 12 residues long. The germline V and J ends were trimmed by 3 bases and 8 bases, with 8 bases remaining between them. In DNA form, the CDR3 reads TGCAGTGCTAGTGGTCTTGATTCACCCCTCCACTTT. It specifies CSASGLDSPLHF.